The clone carrying this T cell receptor (beta chain) was observed a few times. Some clones are missing from TCRdb's copy, which holds only in-frame ones; the method was immunoSEQ multiplex PCR. Found here are under 300,000 clones, around 83% of them singletons; the top ten hold about 2%. V was clipped by 5 bases and J by 6 bases; unmatched bases: 10. Germline V CDR1 and CDR2: LNHDA, SQIVND (reference sequence). The CDR3 spans 15 residues. The sample originates from a study of blood T cell repertoires in COVID-19. Study-level background: Acute-phase and convalescent COVID-19 samples originated in the United States, Italy and Spain.

The sample comprised peripheral blood. The chain uses TRBV19 and TRBJ2-3, with 8 bases identical to TRBD2. The clonotype originates from a man aged 25 to 45 who had recovered from COVID-19. CDR3 in DNA: TGTGCCAGTAGTCCCCGAGATAGCGGGGTTGATACGCAGTATTTT. Translation: CASSPRDSGVDTQYF.